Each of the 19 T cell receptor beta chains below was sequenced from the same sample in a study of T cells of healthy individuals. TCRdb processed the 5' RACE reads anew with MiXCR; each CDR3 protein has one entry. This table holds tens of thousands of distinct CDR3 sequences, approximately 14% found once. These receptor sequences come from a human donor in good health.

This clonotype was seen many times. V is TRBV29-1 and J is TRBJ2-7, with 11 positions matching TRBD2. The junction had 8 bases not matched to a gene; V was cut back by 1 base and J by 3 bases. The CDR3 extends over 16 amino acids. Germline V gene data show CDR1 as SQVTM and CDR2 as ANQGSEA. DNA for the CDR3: TGCAGCGTTGAAGGGAACGGGCTAGCGGGGGGCTACGAGCAGTACTTC. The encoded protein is CSVEGNGLAGGYEQYF.

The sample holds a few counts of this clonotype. Written as DNA, the CDR3 is TGTGCCAGCACAGGGACTGTCTCCTACGAGCAGTACTTC. It yields the protein CASTGTVSYEQYF. The chain joins TRBV6-5 to TRBJ2-7; the D gene is possibly TRBD2 (6 bases). Per germline, CDR1 MNHEY and CDR2 SVGAGI. Trimming took 7 bases from V and 0 from J, leaving 10 bases between them. The CDR3 is 13 residues long.

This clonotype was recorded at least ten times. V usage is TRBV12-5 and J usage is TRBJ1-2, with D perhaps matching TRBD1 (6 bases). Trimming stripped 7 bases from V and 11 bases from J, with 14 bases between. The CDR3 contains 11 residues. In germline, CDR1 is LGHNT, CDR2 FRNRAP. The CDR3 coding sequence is TGTGCTAGTGCGAGGGCAGGGGCATACACCTTC. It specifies CASARAGAYTF.

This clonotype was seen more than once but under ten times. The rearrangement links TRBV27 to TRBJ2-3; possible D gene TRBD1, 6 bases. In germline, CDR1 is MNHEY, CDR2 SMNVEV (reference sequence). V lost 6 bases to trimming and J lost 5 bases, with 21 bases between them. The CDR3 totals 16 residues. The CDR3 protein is CASSLDRPGVIDTQYF. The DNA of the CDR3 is TGTGCCAGCAGCCTTGATCGGCCAGGGGTGATAGATACGCAGTATTTT.

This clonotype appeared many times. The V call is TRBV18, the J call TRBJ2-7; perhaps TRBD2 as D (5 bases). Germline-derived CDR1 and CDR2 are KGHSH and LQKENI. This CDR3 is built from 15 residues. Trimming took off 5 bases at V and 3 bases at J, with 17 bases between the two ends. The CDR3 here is CASSKFDGGSYEQYF. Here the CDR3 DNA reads TGTGCCAGCTCAAAATTTGACGGTGGGAGCTACGAGCAGTACTTC. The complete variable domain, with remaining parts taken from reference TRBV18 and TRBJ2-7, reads NAGVMQNPRHLVRRRGQEARLRCSPMKGHSHVYWYRQLPEEGLKFMVYLQKENIIDESGMPKERFSAEFPKEGPSILRIQQVVRGDSAAYFCASSKFDGGSYEQYFGPGTRLTVT.

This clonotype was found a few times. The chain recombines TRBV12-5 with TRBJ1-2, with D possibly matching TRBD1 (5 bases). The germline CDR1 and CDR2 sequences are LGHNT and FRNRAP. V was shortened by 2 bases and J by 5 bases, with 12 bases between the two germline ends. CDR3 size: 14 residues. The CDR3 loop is CASGLPPGLYGYTF. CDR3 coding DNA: TGTGCTAGTGGTTTGCCACCGGGACTGTATGGCTACACCTTC.

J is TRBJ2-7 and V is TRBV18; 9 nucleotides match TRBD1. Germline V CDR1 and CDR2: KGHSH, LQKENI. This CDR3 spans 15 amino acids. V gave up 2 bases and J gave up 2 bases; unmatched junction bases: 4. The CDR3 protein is CASSPGTGIAYEQYF. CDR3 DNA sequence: TGTGCCAGCTCACCAGGGACAGGGATAGCCTACGAGCAGTACTTC. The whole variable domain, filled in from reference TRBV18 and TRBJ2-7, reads NAGVMQNPRHLVRRRGQEARLRCSPMKGHSHVYWYRQLPEEGLKFMVYLQKENIIDESGMPKERFSAEFPKEGPSILRIQQVVRGDSAAYFCASSPGTGIAYEQYFGPGTRLTVT.

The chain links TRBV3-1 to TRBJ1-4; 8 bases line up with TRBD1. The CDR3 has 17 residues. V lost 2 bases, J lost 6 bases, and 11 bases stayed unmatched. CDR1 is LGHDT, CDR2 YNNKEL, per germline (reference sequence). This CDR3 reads CASSQWSQGAKDEKLFF. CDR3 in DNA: TGTGCCAGCAGCCAATGGAGTCAGGGGGCTAAGGATGAAAAACTGTTTTTT.

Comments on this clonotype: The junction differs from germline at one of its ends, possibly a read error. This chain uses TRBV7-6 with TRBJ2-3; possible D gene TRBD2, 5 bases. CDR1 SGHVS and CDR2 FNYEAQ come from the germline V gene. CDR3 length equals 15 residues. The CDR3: CATSPTPGLRDTQYF. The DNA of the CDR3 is TGTGCCACCAGCCCCACTCCGGGGTTGAGGGATACGCAGTATTTT.

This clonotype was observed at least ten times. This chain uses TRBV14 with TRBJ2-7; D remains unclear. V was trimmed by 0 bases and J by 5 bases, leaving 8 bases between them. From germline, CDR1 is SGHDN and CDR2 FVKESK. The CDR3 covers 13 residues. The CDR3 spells CASSQERYHEQYF. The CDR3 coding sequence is TGTGCCAGCAGCCAAGAGAGGTACCACGAGCAGTACTTC.

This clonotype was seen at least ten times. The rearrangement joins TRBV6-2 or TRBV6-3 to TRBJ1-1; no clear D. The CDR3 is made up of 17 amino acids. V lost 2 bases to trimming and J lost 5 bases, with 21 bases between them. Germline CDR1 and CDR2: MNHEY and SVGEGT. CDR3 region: CASSYPTLLDEDTEAFF. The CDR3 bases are TGTGCCAGCAGTTACCCCACGTTGCTGGACGAGGATACTGAAGCTTTCTTT.

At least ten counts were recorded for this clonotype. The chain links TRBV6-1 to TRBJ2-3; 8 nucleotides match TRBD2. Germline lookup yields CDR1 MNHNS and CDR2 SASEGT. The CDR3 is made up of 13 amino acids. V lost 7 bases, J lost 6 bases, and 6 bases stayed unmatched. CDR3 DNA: TGTGCCAGCACCGGACTAGCAGGGGATACGCAGTATTTT. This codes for CASTGLAGDTQYF.

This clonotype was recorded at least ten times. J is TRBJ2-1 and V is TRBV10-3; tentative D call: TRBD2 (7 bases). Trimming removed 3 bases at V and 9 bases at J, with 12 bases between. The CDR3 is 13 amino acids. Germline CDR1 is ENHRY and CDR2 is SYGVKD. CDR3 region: CAISDYGGREQFF. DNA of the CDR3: TGTGCCATCAGTGATTACGGGGGGCGTGAGCAGTTCTTC.

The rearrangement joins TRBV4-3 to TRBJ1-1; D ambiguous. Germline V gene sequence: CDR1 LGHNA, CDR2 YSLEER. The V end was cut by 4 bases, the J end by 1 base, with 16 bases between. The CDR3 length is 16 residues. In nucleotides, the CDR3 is TGCGCCAGCAGCCCAGGTGGCTGGACTGCGAACACTGAAGCTTTCTTT. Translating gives CASSPGGWTANTEAFF.

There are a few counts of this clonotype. The CDR3 loop is CASSPGQNNSPLHF. The DNA for the CDR3 is TGTGCCAGCAGCCCGGGACAGAATAATTCACCCCTCCACTTT. The rearrangement uses TRBV3-1 and TRBJ1-6; 7 positions agree with TRBD1. J was trimmed by 5 bases and V by 4 bases; bases with no gene match: 2. Germline CDR1 and CDR2: LGHDT and YNNKEL (reference sequence). The CDR3 sequence is 14 residues long.

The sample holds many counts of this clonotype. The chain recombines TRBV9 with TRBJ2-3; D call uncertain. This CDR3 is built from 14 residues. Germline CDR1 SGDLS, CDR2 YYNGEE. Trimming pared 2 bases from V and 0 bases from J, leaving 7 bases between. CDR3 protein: CASSVLHSTDTQYF. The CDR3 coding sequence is TGTGCCAGCAGCGTTCTACACAGCACAGATACGCAGTATTTT.

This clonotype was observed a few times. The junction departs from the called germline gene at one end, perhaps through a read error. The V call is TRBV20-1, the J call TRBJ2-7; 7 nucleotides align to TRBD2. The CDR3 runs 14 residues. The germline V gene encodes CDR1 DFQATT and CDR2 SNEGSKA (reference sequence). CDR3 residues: CSARAQGEGGEQHF. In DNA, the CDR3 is TGCAGTGCTAGGGCCCAAGGGGAGGGTGGCGAGCAGCACTTC.

In nucleotides, the CDR3 is TGTGCCAGCAGCGAACTAGCGGGGACGGCTGAGCAGTTCTTC. It yields the protein CASSELAGTAEQFF. This chain uses TRBV2 with TRBJ2-1, with 10 bases that match TRBD2. This CDR3 region has 14 residues. The V and J ends lost 6 bases and 9 bases, in that order; junction bases with no gene match: 8. Germline V lookup: CDR1 SNHLY, CDR2 FYNNEI.

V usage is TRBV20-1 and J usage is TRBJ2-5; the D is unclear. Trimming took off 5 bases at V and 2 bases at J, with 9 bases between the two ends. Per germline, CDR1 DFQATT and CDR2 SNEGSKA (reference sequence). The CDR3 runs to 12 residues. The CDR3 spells CSAARKQETQYF. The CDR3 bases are TGCAGTGCTGCAAGAAAACAAGAGACCCAGTACTTC.